This T cell receptor (beta chain) was documented in a study of T cells expressing NK-cell markers. In the study overall: Researchers got TCR beta repertoires out of sorted CD3+CD56+NKG2C+, CD3+CD56+NKG2C- and CD3+CD56-NKG2C+ T cells.

Beta-chain TCR cDNA was generated via 5'RACE template switching with UMIs. TCRdb reprocessed the 5' RACE reads; each CDR3 protein has one entry and no DNA is given. Recorded here are under 600,000 distinct CDR3 sequences; the top ten clones represent approximately 1.5%. Findings and limits, study-wide: Leadership of the CD3+CD56-NKG2C+ fraction also belonged to these clonotypes in a few donors.

CDR1 and CDR2 from the germline V gene are LGHDT and YNNKEL (reference sequence). The CDR3 sequence is 16 residues long. A note on this clonotype: What it recognizes is unknown.

The source material was blood T cells: a sorted CD56 or NKG2C T cell subset, CD4+ or CD8+ T cells, or bulk PBMC T cells (not recorded which). The chain is built from TRBV3-1 and TRBJ2-1; TCRdb's assignment of TRBD2 cannot be checked, as there is no DNA. The receptor's source is a woman aged 45-59 years in good health. CDR3 residues: CASSQDSGRTSGSQFF.